The entry below gives a single T cell receptor beta chain sequence along with its context. V lost 4 bases to trimming and J lost 6 bases, with 16 bases between them. The CDR3 has 14 amino acids. CDR1 SGHNT and CDR2 YYREEE come from the germline V gene (reference sequence). Method: immunoSEQ multiplex PCR; TCRdb's copy keeps in-frame clones and lacks some. Of about 120,000 clones in the sample, roughly 92% were seen once. The record originates from a study of T cell changes during pregnancy in multiple sclerosis. The chain combines TRBV5-4 with TRBJ1-1; the D gene is possibly TRBD1 (6 bases). Material: peripheral blood, obtained before pregnancy. This clonotype was sampled from a female donor with multiple sclerosis, enrolled in a pregnancy study. The CDR3 region is CASSPTPGQPEAFF. Here the CDR3 DNA reads TGTGCCAGCAGCCCCACGCCTGGACAGCCTGAAGCTTTCTTT. Full variable domain (remainder filled in from reference TRBV5-4 and TRBJ1-1): ETGVTQSPTHLIKTRGQQVTLRCSSQSGHNTVSWYQQALGQGPQFIFQYYREEENGRGNFPPRFSGLQFPNYSSELNVNALELDDSALYLCASSPTPGQPEAFFGQGTRLTVV.